This T cell receptor beta chain was observed in a study of T cells in tuberculosis. Looking at the study overall: The T cells targeted glucose monomycolate, a mycobacterial lipid, via CD1B. Study-level points and caveats: Shorter CDR3-alpha in active tuberculosis partly drove smaller distances.

The germline gives CDR1 SGHAT, CDR2 FQNNGV. The CDR3 is 15 residues long. V lost 3 bases and J 3 bases, leaving 14 bases between the germline ends. This clone has just one count. Its antigen is still unknown. Sequenced by immunoSEQ multiplex PCR; TCRdb stores in-frame clones only, minus some. The table lists tens of thousands of clones, 93% of them singletons. Specimen: PBMCs. This sequence joins TRBV11-2 and TRBJ1-1; TRBD1 is a possible D gene (6 bases). The sequence came from a donor between 5 and 29 years old with latent tuberculosis or without tuberculosis infection. The CDR3 region is CASSFGGQGDTEAFF. The CDR3 nucleotides read TGTGCCAGCAGCTTCGGGGGGCAGGGCGACACTGAAGCTTTCTTT.